This T cell receptor (beta chain) stems from a study of shared clonotypes between healthy human individuals. In the study overall: The composition of the donors was a couple of women and three men aged 18 to 49.

In the case of this clone: Its target is unknown. Other DNA sequences in this specimen translate into the identical CDR3.

The authors divided CD4+ cells into CD45RA+ naive and CD45RA-negative memory subsets. Profiled with immunoSEQ multiplex PCR; TCRdb holds only in-frame clones, not every one. The table includes a few million clones, over 85% detected once. Whole-study findings and limits: Sharing across four donors was highest in naive CD4 (approximately 5%) and lowest in memory CD8 (roughly 0.4%).

Germline V gene lookup returns CDR1 MDHEN and CDR2 SYDVKM. CDR3 size: 13 residues. V was cut by 2 bases and J by 5 bases, with 9 bases left in between. The V gene is TRBV28, the J gene TRBJ2-5; D is possibly TRBD1 or TRBD2 (5 bases each). The receptor comes from a man between 18 and 29 years old in good health. The sample taken for sequencing was naive CD4+ T cells sorted from blood. Subset in this sample: CD45RA+ positively selected. The CDR3 here is CASSLGGGETQYF. DNA of the CDR3: TGTGCCAGCAGTTTAGGGGGTGGGGAGACCCAGTACTTC.